This T cell receptor beta chain was documented in a study of naive and memory T cell subsets. This clonotype has a count of ten or more. Its antigen is still unknown. Both TRBC1 and TRBC2 were covered by a beta constant-region primer of two equimolar oligonucleotides. TCRdb fed the UMI-ligation and nested PCR reads into MiXCR, producing one record per CDR3 protein. This table has tens of thousands of distinct CDR3 sequences, 13% appearing once. General study findings and limits: RNA-based TCR counts may shift with T cell activation and differentiation.

The sequenced sample was effector memory CD4+ T cells from blood. Described subset: effector memory, CD45RA- CD27-. The TCR comes from a human donor in good health.

The CDR3 region is CASSERDYEQYF. CDR3 DNA sequence: TGTGCCAGCAGTGAACGTGACTACGAGCAGTACTTC. V and J are TRBV6-1 and TRBJ2-7; D uncertain. With 2 bases removed from V and 3 bases from J, the gap between germline ends came to 5 bases. Germline CDR1 reads MNHNS; CDR2 reads SASEGT. There are 12 residues in the CDR3.